This TCR beta chain is drawn from a study of blood T cell repertoires in COVID-19. This CDR3 contains 14 residues. The germline V gene has CDR1 MNHEY and CDR2 SVGAGI. With V trimmed by 6 bases and J by 7 bases, 9 bases remained unmatched. Some clones are missing from TCRdb's copy, which holds only in-frame ones; the method was immunoSEQ multiplex PCR. The sample carries under 95,000 clones, approximately 90% recorded once. The source material was peripheral blood. The chain joins TRBV6-5 to TRBJ2-7; 10 positions match TRBD2. The source of this sequence is a woman in her fifties or sixties in a cohort sampled during active COVID-19. CDR3 bases: TGTGCCAGCAGGCTTAGCGGGAGGTTCCTGGAGCAGTACTTC. Its protein product is CASRLSGRFLEQYF.